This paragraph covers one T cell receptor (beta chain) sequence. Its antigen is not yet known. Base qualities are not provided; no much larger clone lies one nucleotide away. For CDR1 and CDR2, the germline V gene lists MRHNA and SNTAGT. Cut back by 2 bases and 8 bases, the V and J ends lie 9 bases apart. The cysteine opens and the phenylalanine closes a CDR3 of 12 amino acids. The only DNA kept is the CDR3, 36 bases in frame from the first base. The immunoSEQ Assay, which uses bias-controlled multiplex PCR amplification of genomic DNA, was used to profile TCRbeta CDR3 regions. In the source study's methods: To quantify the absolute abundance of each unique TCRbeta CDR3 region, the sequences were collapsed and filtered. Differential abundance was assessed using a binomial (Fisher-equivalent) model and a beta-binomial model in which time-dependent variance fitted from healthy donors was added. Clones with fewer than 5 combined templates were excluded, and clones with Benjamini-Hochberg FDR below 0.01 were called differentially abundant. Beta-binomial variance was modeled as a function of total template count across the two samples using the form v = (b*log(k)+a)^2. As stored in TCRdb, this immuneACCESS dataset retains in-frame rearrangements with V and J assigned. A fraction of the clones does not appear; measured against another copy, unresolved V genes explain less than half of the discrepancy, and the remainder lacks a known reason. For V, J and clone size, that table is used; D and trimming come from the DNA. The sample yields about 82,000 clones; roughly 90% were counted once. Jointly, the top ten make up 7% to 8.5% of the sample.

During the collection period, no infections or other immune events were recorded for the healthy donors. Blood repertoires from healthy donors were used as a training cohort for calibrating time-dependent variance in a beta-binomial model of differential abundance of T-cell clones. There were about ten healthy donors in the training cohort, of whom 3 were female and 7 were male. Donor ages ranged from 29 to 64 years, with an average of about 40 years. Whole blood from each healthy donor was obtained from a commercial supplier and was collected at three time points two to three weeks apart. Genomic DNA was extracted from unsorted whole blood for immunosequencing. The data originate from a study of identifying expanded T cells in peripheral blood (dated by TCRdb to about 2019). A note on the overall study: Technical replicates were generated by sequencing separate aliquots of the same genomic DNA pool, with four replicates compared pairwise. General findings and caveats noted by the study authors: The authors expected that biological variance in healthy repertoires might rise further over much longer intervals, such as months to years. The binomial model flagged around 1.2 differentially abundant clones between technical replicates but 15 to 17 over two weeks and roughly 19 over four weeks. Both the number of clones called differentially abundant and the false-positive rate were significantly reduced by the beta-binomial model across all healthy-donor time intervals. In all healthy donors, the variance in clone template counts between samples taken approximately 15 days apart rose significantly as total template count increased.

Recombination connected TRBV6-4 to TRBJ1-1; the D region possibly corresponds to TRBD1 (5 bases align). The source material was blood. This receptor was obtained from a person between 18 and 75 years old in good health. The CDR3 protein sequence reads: CASSDRTGEAFF. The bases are TGTGCCAGCAGTGACAGAACAGGAGAAGCTTTCTTT.